This paragraph reports one T cell receptor (beta chain). The antigen is unknown. There were TCR beta CDR3 regions amplified from RNA transcripts. During a first-round RT-PCR of the TCR CDR3, the HTBI primer set was used. From the multiplex PCR reads, TCRdb called clonotypes with MiXCR, one entry per CDR3 protein. The sample lists nearly 600,000 distinct CDR3 sequences, 13% to 15% occurring once. J was trimmed by 4 bases and V by 4 bases; bases with no gene match: 6. The CDR3 contains 15 residues. Germline V gives CDR1 SGHTA, CDR2 FQGNSA. Researchers barred patients who had uncontrolled infection, other autoimmune disease, pregnancy or lactation. The sample originates from a study of T cells in Graves' hyperthyroidism and ophthalmopathy. The wider study: Blood from the periphery was taken at initial diagnosis, before any treatment. Study-wide results and caveats: A median around 6.4 months before onset, the model predicted ophthalmopathy. The authors' 13 V-J model separated ophthalmopathy from stable hyperthyroidism.

The receptor was derived from a woman between 18 and 30 years old with Graves' ophthalmopathy. What was sequenced was blood. This chain joins TRBV7-2 and TRBJ2-3; TRBD2 aligns across 9 bases. CDR3 sequence reads: CASSSSGLAADTQYF. In nucleotides, the CDR3 is TGTGCCAGCAGCTCTTCGGGACTAGCAGCAGATACGCAGTATTTT.